A selection of T cell receptor delta chains follows, all from one sample in a study of Vδ1+ human thymocytes. TCRdb re-called clones from the multiplex PCR reads via CATT. Of about 25,000 delta-chain clones detected, around 28% appear once; the ten largest clones hold about 1.6%. Input material: Vdelta1+ gamma-delta thymocytes from the thymus. These receptors came from a boy under two years old who had congenital heart surgery. Each CDR3 is given with its conserved first and last residue. Each record gives: J gene, CDR3 length, V gene, CDR3 protein.

J gene: TRDJ1
CDR3 length: 17
V gene: TRDV1
CDR3 protein: CALGELRPTTHTDKLIF

J gene: TRDJ1
CDR3 length: 25
V gene: TRDV1
CDR3 protein: CAPGDQSPASVPRGIRCPLGDKLIF

J gene: TRDJ1
CDR3 length: 17
V gene: TRDV1
CDR3 protein: CALEPRPSVHHTDKLIF

J gene: TRDJ1
CDR3 length: 22
V gene: TRDV1
CDR3 protein: CALGELGVPHTSSLLGVGKLIF

J gene: TRDJ1
CDR3 length: 16
V gene: TRDV1
CDR3 protein: CALGETTGSALNKLIF

J gene: TRDJ1
CDR3 length: 22
V gene: TRDV1
CDR3 protein: CALGERSLRSPWGIQYTDKLIF

J gene: TRDJ1
CDR3 length: 20
V gene: TRDV1
CDR3 protein: CALGEPRLRGYVLGTDKLIF

J gene: TRDJ1
CDR3 length: 17
V gene: TRDV1
CDR3 protein: CALGEPNLLGDTDKLIF

J gene: TRDJ1
CDR3 length: 20
V gene: TRDV1
CDR3 protein: CALGELASPSLLGETDKLIF

J gene: TRDJ1
CDR3 length: 14
V gene: TRDV1
CDR3 protein: CALGELGLTDKLIF

J gene: TRDJ1
CDR3 length: 21
V gene: TRDV1
CDR3 protein: CALGVVFPRGLGAIYTDKLIF

J gene: TRDJ1
CDR3 length: 17
V gene: TRDV1
CDR3 protein: CALGELGFLGLVDKLIF

J gene: TRDJ1
CDR3 length: 15
V gene: TRDV1
CDR3 protein: CALGEWNWGWGKLIF

J gene: TRDJ1
CDR3 length: 23
V gene: TRDV1
CDR3 protein: CALGILPTPLTYWGIIHTDKLIF

J gene: TRDJ1
CDR3 length: 18
V gene: TRDV1
CDR3 protein: CALGEAPLWGTYTDKLIF

J gene: TRDJ1
CDR3 length: 21
V gene: TRDV1
CDR3 protein: CALGGPSFLTGASSNTDKLIF

J gene: TRDJ1
CDR3 length: 17
V gene: TRDV1
CDR3 protein: CALGELGSDHHLDKLIF

J gene: TRDJ1
CDR3 length: 16
V gene: TRDV1
CDR3 protein: CALGELHRLYTDKLIF

J gene: TRDJ1
CDR3 length: 18
V gene: TRDV1
CDR3 protein: CALGPKTFLRGSTDKLIF

J gene: TRDJ1
CDR3 length: 18
V gene: TRDV1
CDR3 protein: CALGEPDLRVNTTDKLIF

J gene: TRDJ1
CDR3 length: 17
V gene: TRDV1
CDR3 protein: CALGERQLILMGDKLIF

J gene: TRDJ1
CDR3 length: 14
V gene: TRDV1
CDR3 protein: CALGRAPFTDKLIF

J gene: TRDJ1
CDR3 length: 25
V gene: TRDV1
CDR3 protein: CALGELGTSYGGTGGPFFNTDKLIF

J gene: TRDJ1
CDR3 length: 22
V gene: TRDV1
CDR3 protein: CALGEEVLPTSTGGRNTDKLIF

J gene: TRDJ1
CDR3 length: 20
V gene: TRDV1
CDR3 protein: CALGERGLNVWGISLTKLIF

J gene: TRDJ1
CDR3 length: 17
V gene: TRDV1
CDR3 protein: CALGELPQRSSHPGLIF

J gene: TRDJ1
CDR3 length: 23
V gene: TRDV1
CDR3 protein: CALGEGVPTTAWGSTLYTDKLIF

J gene: TRDJ1
CDR3 length: 15
V gene: TRDV1
CDR3 protein: CALGERPPYEWRLIF

J gene: TRDJ1
CDR3 length: 21
V gene: TRDV1
CDR3 protein: CALAEPPFLLAVGDTRDRPIF